These T cell receptor beta chains were read from a single sample in a study of blood T cell repertoires in COVID-19. The data were produced by immunoSEQ multiplex PCR, yet TCRdb's version contains in-frame clones alone and is incomplete. The sample shows about 360,000 clones, 86% of them seen only once. Sequencing was done on a sample of peripheral blood. Receptors were obtained from an older woman with COVID-19, enrolled during active disease. Both conserved end residues are part of each CDR3. Fields, in order: D gene, V gene, J gene, clone size, CDR3 DNA, CDR3 protein. The D gene is left open where the match is weak. A row's size may be missing; if present it is once, few, many or a size class.

d_gene: TRBD1
v_gene: TRBV7-9
j_gene: TRBJ2-7
abundance: -
CDR3nt: TGTGCCAGCAGCCCCAGGGACAGATACGAGCAGTACTTC
CDR3aa: CASSPRDRYEQYF

d_gene: TRBD2
v_gene: TRBV5-6
j_gene: TRBJ2-1
abundance: -
CDR3nt: TGTGCCAGCAGCTCTACGTATAGCGGGGGGATCTCCTACAATGAGCAGTTCTTC
CDR3aa: CASSSTYSGGISYNEQFF

d_gene: -
v_gene: TRBV9
j_gene: TRBJ2-1
abundance: -
CDR3nt: TGTGCCAGCAGCGTCGGGGATGTCTACAATGAGCAGTTCTTC
CDR3aa: CASSVGDVYNEQFF

d_gene: TRBD1
v_gene: TRBV10-1
j_gene: TRBJ1-1
abundance: -
CDR3nt: TGCGCCAGCAGGTCAGGGGGAGTTGGGACTGAAGCTTTCTTT
CDR3aa: CASRSGGVGTEAFF

d_gene: -
v_gene: TRBV6-2/TRBV6-3
j_gene: TRBJ2-3
abundance: -
CDR3nt: TGTGCCAGCAGTTACTCGGTGCGGGGTAGCACAGATACGCAGTATTTT
CDR3aa: CASSYSVRGSTDTQYF

d_gene: -
v_gene: TRBV5-6
j_gene: TRBJ2-5
abundance: -
CDR3nt: TGTGCCAGCAGCCGGAACGGCCTCGGGGGAGAGACCCAGTACTTC
CDR3aa: CASSRNGLGGETQYF

d_gene: TRBD1
v_gene: TRBV18
j_gene: TRBJ2-7
abundance: -
CDR3nt: TGTGCCAGCTCCCTCCCACCCGGGACAGGGATCGAGCAGTACTTC
CDR3aa: CASSLPPGTGIEQYF

d_gene: TRBD2
v_gene: TRBV7-2
j_gene: TRBJ2-7
abundance: -
CDR3nt: TGTGCCAGCACCCTTCACAGCGGGGGCTACGAGCAGTACTTC
CDR3aa: CASTLHSGGYEQYF

d_gene: -
v_gene: TRBV7-3
j_gene: TRBJ2-1
abundance: -
CDR3nt: TGTGCCAGCAGCTCCCCAAGCGATGAGCAGTTCTTC
CDR3aa: CASSSPSDEQFF

d_gene: -
v_gene: TRBV6-1
j_gene: TRBJ2-1
abundance: -
CDR3nt: TGTGCCAGCAGTGAAGCAGGGGGTCAACAGGGAAATGAGCAGTTCTTC
CDR3aa: CASSEAGGQQGNEQFF

d_gene: TRBD1
v_gene: TRBV15
j_gene: TRBJ2-3
abundance: -
CDR3nt: TGTGCCACCGGGGACAGGGGCACAGATACGCAGTATTTT
CDR3aa: CATGDRGTDTQYF

d_gene: -
v_gene: TRBV3-1/TRBV3-2
j_gene: TRBJ2-5
abundance: -
CDR3nt: TGTGCCAGCAGCCAAGAGCCGTTACTCTTTACGGGGAGAGAGACCCAGTACTTC
CDR3aa: CASSQEPLLFTGRETQYF

d_gene: -
v_gene: TRBV30
j_gene: TRBJ1-2
abundance: -
CDR3nt: TGTGCCTCCCCGAGGGGGACCCGATATGGCTACACCTTC
CDR3aa: CASPRGTRYGYTF

d_gene: -
v_gene: TRBV5-1
j_gene: TRBJ1-1
abundance: once
CDR3nt: TGCGCCAGCAGCTCGTTCGGTGACTCGAACACTGAAGCTTTCTTT
CDR3aa: CASSSFGDSNTEAFF

d_gene: TRBD1
v_gene: TRBV14
j_gene: TRBJ2-7
abundance: -
CDR3nt: TGTGCCAGCAGCCAAGGAGTCACCGGGACAGGGGTTGGCGAGCAGTACTTC
CDR3aa: CASSQGVTGTGVGEQYF

d_gene: -
v_gene: TRBV10-2
j_gene: TRBJ2-7
abundance: -
CDR3nt: TGCGCCAGCAGTGAGTCGTCAGACTCCTACGAGCAGTACTTC
CDR3aa: CASSESSDSYEQYF

d_gene: -
v_gene: TRBV30
j_gene: TRBJ1-6
abundance: -
CDR3nt: TGTGCCTGGAGTGTAAGCGGTTTAGATTCACCCCTCCACTTT
CDR3aa: CAWSVSGLDSPLHF

d_gene: TRBD1
v_gene: TRBV12-3/TRBV12-4
j_gene: TRBJ2-7
abundance: -
CDR3nt: TGTGCCAGCAGTTCGACAGGGTTTAGCGAGCAGTACTTC
CDR3aa: CASSSTGFSEQYF

d_gene: -
v_gene: TRBV3-1/TRBV3-2
j_gene: TRBJ1-5
abundance: -
CDR3nt: TGTGCCAGCAGCCAAGATAGTCTCCTTCCACCTAATCAGCCCCAGCATTTT
CDR3aa: CASSQDSLLPPNQPQHF

d_gene: -
v_gene: TRBV7-2
j_gene: TRBJ1-2
abundance: -
CDR3nt: TGTGCCAGCAGCTTAGGGCCCCCTATTGGCAGGGCGGGCTACACCTTC
CDR3aa: CASSLGPPIGRAGYTF

d_gene: -
v_gene: TRBV29-1
j_gene: TRBJ1-1
abundance: -
CDR3nt: TGCAGCGTTGACAGGGCCTTGAACACTGAAGCTTTCTTT
CDR3aa: CSVDRALNTEAFF

d_gene: -
v_gene: TRBV5-8
j_gene: TRBJ2-5
abundance: -
CDR3nt: TGTGCCAGCAGCTTGGACAGAGAAGAGACCCAGTACTTC
CDR3aa: CASSLDREETQYF

d_gene: -
v_gene: TRBV19
j_gene: TRBJ1-2
abundance: once
CDR3nt: TGTGCCAGTAGTAGGCAGTCTTATGGCTACACCTTC
CDR3aa: CASSRQSYGYTF

d_gene: -
v_gene: TRBV12-5
j_gene: TRBJ2-7
abundance: -
CDR3nt: TGTGCTAGTGGTTTGGTATTCGGGGCGGGGTACTACGAGCAGTACTTC
CDR3aa: CASGLVFGAGYYEQYF

d_gene: -
v_gene: TRBV15
j_gene: TRBJ1-3
abundance: -
CDR3nt: TGTGCCACCAGGGGGTCAGACAGGTTCTCTGGAAACACCATATATTTT
CDR3aa: CATRGSDRFSGNTIYF

d_gene: -
v_gene: TRBV25-1
j_gene: TRBJ2-1
abundance: -
CDR3nt: TGTGCCAGCAGTAATATCCATGAGCAGTTCTTC
CDR3aa: CASSNIHEQFF

d_gene: -
v_gene: TRBV30
j_gene: TRBJ1-1
abundance: -
CDR3nt: TGTGCCTGGAGTGGGGGGGGAACTGAAGCTTTCTTT
CDR3aa: CAWSGGGTEAFF

d_gene: -
v_gene: TRBV21-1
j_gene: TRBJ1-5
abundance: -
CDR3nt: TGTGCCAGCAGCAAACAGGGGGCAGATATTGGTAGCAATCAGCCCCAGCATTTT
CDR3aa: CASSKQGADIGSNQPQHF

d_gene: -
v_gene: TRBV6-5
j_gene: TRBJ2-3
abundance: -
CDR3nt: TGTGCCAGCCAGGGGTCTATCCACCTTTTTACGCAGTATTTT
CDR3aa: CASQGSIHLFTQYF

d_gene: TRBD1
v_gene: TRBV13
j_gene: TRBJ1-2
abundance: -
CDR3nt: TGTGCCAGCAGCTTGGGACAGAATGGCTACACCTTC
CDR3aa: CASSLGQNGYTF

d_gene: -
v_gene: TRBV5-1
j_gene: TRBJ2-7
abundance: once
CDR3nt: TGCGCCAGCAGCCCCCAGTTATCCCGTGAGCAGTACTTC
CDR3aa: CASSPQLSREQYF

d_gene: TRBD2
v_gene: TRBV11-2
j_gene: TRBJ2-5
abundance: once
CDR3nt: TGTGCCAGCAGCTTAGTGGAGGTCAATAGCGGGGTCGCGGGGACCCAGTACTTC
CDR3aa: CASSLVEVNSGVAGTQYF

d_gene: TRBD1
v_gene: TRBV19
j_gene: TRBJ1-2
abundance: -
CDR3nt: TGTGCCAGTGAGGACAGGGAAAGTCAGGGCTACACCTTC
CDR3aa: CASEDRESQGYTF

d_gene: -
v_gene: TRBV18
j_gene: TRBJ1-1
abundance: -
CDR3nt: TGTGCCAGCTCACCAATGGGCGTGAACACTGAAGCTTTCTTT
CDR3aa: CASSPMGVNTEAFF

d_gene: -
v_gene: TRBV9
j_gene: TRBJ2-7
abundance: -
CDR3nt: TGTGCCAGCAGCGACAGGGGGGGGGCCGCCTACGAGCAGTACTTC
CDR3aa: CASSDRGGAAYEQYF

d_gene: TRBD2
v_gene: TRBV18
j_gene: TRBJ2-3
abundance: -
CDR3nt: TGTGCCAGCTCAGATATAGCGGGGGAAAGCACAGATACGCAGTATTTT
CDR3aa: CASSDIAGESTDTQYF

d_gene: TRBD2
v_gene: TRBV5-4
j_gene: TRBJ2-3
abundance: -
CDR3nt: TGTGCCAGCAGCTGGACTAGCGGCCCAAGGCCTGGCACAGATACGCAGTATTTT
CDR3aa: CASSWTSGPRPGTDTQYF

d_gene: TRBD1
v_gene: TRBV19
j_gene: TRBJ1-1
abundance: -
CDR3nt: TGTGCCAGTAGTCTAACAGGGGCGAACACTGAAGCTTTCTTT
CDR3aa: CASSLTGANTEAFF

d_gene: -
v_gene: TRBV2
j_gene: TRBJ2-5
abundance: -
CDR3nt: TGTGCCAGCAGGCCGGGGGAAGAGACCCAGTACTTC
CDR3aa: CASRPGEETQYF

d_gene: -
v_gene: TRBV4-3
j_gene: TRBJ1-6
abundance: -
CDR3nt: TGCGCCAGCAGCCAAGATTTTTCGGGGGAGGGTTCACCCCTCCACTTT
CDR3aa: CASSQDFSGEGSPLHF

d_gene: -
v_gene: TRBV5-1
j_gene: TRBJ2-2
abundance: -
CDR3nt: TGCGCCAGCAGCTTCGGACACCCGAACACCGGGGAGCTGTTTTTT
CDR3aa: CASSFGHPNTGELFF

d_gene: TRBD2
v_gene: TRBV2
j_gene: TRBJ2-5
abundance: -
CDR3nt: TGTGCCAGCAGCGGGACTAGCGGGGGGAAAGAGACCCAGTACTTC
CDR3aa: CASSGTSGGKETQYF

d_gene: -
v_gene: TRBV6-2/TRBV6-3
j_gene: TRBJ1-3
abundance: -
CDR3nt: TGTGCCAGCAGCCCTGCGGCAGGGGCTGGAAACACCATATATTTT
CDR3aa: CASSPAAGAGNTIYF

d_gene: TRBD1
v_gene: TRBV29-1
j_gene: TRBJ1-2
abundance: -
CDR3nt: TGCAGCGTTGAAGAGGAGGGGGCCTATGGCTACACCTTC
CDR3aa: CSVEEEGAYGYTF

d_gene: TRBD2
v_gene: TRBV9
j_gene: TRBJ2-5
abundance: -
CDR3nt: TGTGCCAGCAGCGCCTCCGGGACTAGCGGGTTCCTAGAGACCCAGTACTTC
CDR3aa: CASSASGTSGFLETQYF

d_gene: -
v_gene: TRBV5-1
j_gene: TRBJ2-5
abundance: -
CDR3nt: TGCGCCAGCAGCTTGGGCCAGGGTGGACGAGAGACCCAGTACTTC
CDR3aa: CASSLGQGGRETQYF

d_gene: -
v_gene: TRBV4-1
j_gene: TRBJ2-2
abundance: -
CDR3nt: TGCGCCAGCAGCCGGGGGGGCAGCACCGGGGAGCTGTTTTTT
CDR3aa: CASSRGGSTGELFF

d_gene: -
v_gene: TRBV29-1
j_gene: TRBJ2-1
abundance: -
CDR3nt: TGCAGCGTTGTAAGGACTATTGAGCAGTTCTTC
CDR3aa: CSVVRTIEQFF

d_gene: -
v_gene: TRBV7-8
j_gene: TRBJ1-3
abundance: -
CDR3nt: TGTGCCAGCAGCCCAACTCGGGGGGGCCCGACCGGAAACACCATATATTTT
CDR3aa: CASSPTRGGPTGNTIYF

d_gene: -
v_gene: TRBV9
j_gene: TRBJ2-3
abundance: -
CDR3nt: TGTGCCAGCAGCGTAGTCGGCGGGGTCCCTCCAGATACGCAGTATTTT
CDR3aa: CASSVVGGVPPDTQYF

d_gene: TRBD1
v_gene: TRBV9
j_gene: TRBJ1-2
abundance: -
CDR3nt: TGTGCCAGCAGCGGGACCGGGACAGGGGGCATCTATGGCTACACCTTC
CDR3aa: CASSGTGTGGIYGYTF

d_gene: TRBD1
v_gene: TRBV18
j_gene: TRBJ1-3
abundance: few
CDR3nt: TGTGCCAGCTCACCCGGGACAGGGTCAAACACCATATATTTT
CDR3aa: CASSPGTGSNTIYF

d_gene: -
v_gene: TRBV9
j_gene: TRBJ1-2
abundance: -
CDR3nt: TGTGCCAGCCACATCGGACCGTCAGGGTACTATGGCTACACCTTC
CDR3aa: CASHIGPSGYYGYTF

d_gene: -
v_gene: TRBV7-9
j_gene: TRBJ1-2
abundance: -
CDR3nt: TGTGCCAGCAGCTTAGATGGCAGGGGCGGCGGCTACACCTTC
CDR3aa: CASSLDGRGGGYTF

d_gene: TRBD1
v_gene: TRBV27
j_gene: TRBJ1-4
abundance: -
CDR3nt: TGTGCCAGTCGAAGAGGGACAGTAGGAGAAAAACTGTTTTTT
CDR3aa: CASRRGTVGEKLFF